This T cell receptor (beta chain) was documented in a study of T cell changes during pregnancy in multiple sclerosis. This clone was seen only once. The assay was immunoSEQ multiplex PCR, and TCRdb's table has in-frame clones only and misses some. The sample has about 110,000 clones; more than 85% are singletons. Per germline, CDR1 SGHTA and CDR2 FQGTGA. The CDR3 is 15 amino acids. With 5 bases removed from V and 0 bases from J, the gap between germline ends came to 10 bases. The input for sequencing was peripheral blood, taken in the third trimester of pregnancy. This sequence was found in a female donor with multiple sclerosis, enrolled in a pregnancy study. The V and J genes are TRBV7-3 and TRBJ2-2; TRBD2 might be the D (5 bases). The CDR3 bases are TGTGCCAGCAGCGAGCGGACTTCGAACACCGGGGAGCTGTTTTTT. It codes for CASSERTSNTGELFF.